This T cell receptor beta chain was found in a study of cytomegalovirus exposure and HLA in healthy donors listed by TCRdb under 2017. In terms of the full investigation: In an earlier analysis of approximately 640 of the donors, about 260 Gb of sequence data and some 120 million unique TCR beta sequences from 180 million or so T cells were reported. About 280 gigabases of sequencing data and approximately 92 million unique TCR sequences made up an early release that covered approximately 700 HLA-typed donors. Of the roughly 400 genotyped donors, more than 75% were placed in the genetic ancestry cluster associated with self-reported Caucasian donors. The study aimed to test whether cataloging public T cell receptors could reveal signatures of past pathogen exposure. The study used immunosequencing to profile the T cell repertoires of more than 650 subjects and linked those repertoires to cytomegalovirus serostatus. Besides the first cohort of under 700 subjects, a separate validation cohort made up of 95 to 150 different subjects was used. High-throughput TCR immunosequencing, statistical association of individual TCRs with disease status, and machine learning were combined to predict cytomegalovirus infection status. A later analysis re-analyzed previously published TCR beta repertoires from roughly 630 donors and added high-resolution HLA genotyping to study TCR occurrence patterns. The later analysis used no new phenotypic data to find candidate immune exposures, relying instead on TCR beta sequences and their occurrence across donors. An earlier analysis of several hundred of the donors applied high-throughput TCR beta sequencing to assess whether each TCR beta V gene segment acted as functional or pseudogenic. Alongside the repertoire data, information on donor age, sex, ethnicity and CMV serostatus was compiled. In a later genetic analysis, genome-wide SNP genotypes for about 55% of the roughly 670 donors were used, and that subset was treated as a discovery cohort. Every discovery cohort repertoire had been produced on one sequencing platform. Both class I and class II loci were covered by HLA typing, at four-digit resolution. The number of donors typed differed by locus, with roughly 620-640 for A, B, C, DRB1 and DQB1, around 500 for DQA1, 600 to 610 for DPA1, and 450 to 480 for DPB1. Roughly 5 DR-DQ haplotypes were handled as single units for association and clustering, since linkage in the cohort was strong. On average, about 200,000 unique TCR beta nucleotide sequences were sequenced per donor among roughly 430 genotyped donors of the cohort, with roughly 18% of those sequences being non-productive.

The cohort was made up of 500 to 850 healthy bone marrow donors. Cohort members were all nominally healthy when sampled, although unrecorded immune exposures were likely present. The donor tested CMV seronegative, placing the donor among the 350 to 400 seronegative members of the cohort. A peripheral blood sample was provided by each donor, and peripheral blood mononuclear cells were used for TCR beta sequencing. Genomic DNA extraction from the blood cell samples was performed with the Qiagen DNeasy Blood Extraction Kit. What the work shows at the level of the full study, not this receptor alone: HLA typing was unavailable for some donors at each locus, so association tests used only the typed subset. In the study, around 150 TCR beta chains were listed as associated with cytomegalovirus. A cluster of highly shared sequence variants was judged likely to be a technical artifact of the sequencing pipeline. At a false discovery rate of 0.05, a later analysis linked roughly 17,000 TCR beta sequences to specific HLA alleles. A further reported finding was that TCR beta sequences accurately predicted the HLA-A and HLA-B alleles for most subjects in the first cohort. Some IMGT-functional V segments, including TRBV6-2 and TRBV6-3, could not be distinguished by the 87-base-pair reads and were therefore excluded. When HLA alleles, especially DR and DQ, strongly co-occurred, attributing TCR associations to individual alleles was difficult. The authors suggested that the approach could potentially be extended to other disease states and immunological phenotypes. Presence/absence analyses assumed roughly uniform sequencing depth across donors, an assumption that may not hold. In a later analysis, HLA-associated TCR beta chains were found to be more clonally expanded and to have lower generation probabilities than equally common non-associated chains. Immune exposure information for the cohort was limited to CMV serostatus. Linkage disequilibrium might explain the correlated functional status among segregating V segments, but an unknown experimental factor could not be ruled out. In an earlier analysis of 587 of the donors, most TCR beta V segments appeared in productive rearrangements about 87% or about 30% of the time, broadly matching IMGT annotations. Compared with the 666-donor mean, donors in an Asian-associated ancestry cluster had fewer N-insertions in productive TCRs, according to a later genetic analysis. While some public TCRs were present in many individuals, most TCR sequences turned up only very rarely across donors. In both the original and validation cohorts, the classifier was reported to diagnose cytomegalovirus status with high specificity and sensitivity. Three of the identified cytomegalovirus-associated TCR beta chains were confirmed in vitro to be specific for cytomegalovirus antigens. According to a later analysis, parvovirus B19, influenza, CMV and Epstein-Barr virus appeared linked to several top co-occurrence clusters. Because counts were too low, approximately 15 rarely observed V segments, including chromosome 9 orphons, were excluded from the earlier analysis of under 650 of the donors. Most CMV-associated TCR beta chains appeared to be HLA-restricted in a later analysis, and the HLA associations seemed to be driven largely by CMV exposure. In a later analysis, TCR association rates were found to vary across HLA loci, with the most associated TCRs seen for DRB1 alleles and the fewest for HLA-C alleles. The cohort was sequenced for TCR beta chains only, and without alpha or paired-chain data the features that could be detected were limited. In a later genetic analysis, a missense DCLRE1C variant was associated with V-gene and J-gene trimming of TCR beta chains, and the association was replicated in an independent cohort.

The library was built by means of the immunoSEQ multiplex PCR assay. For the multiplex PCR, a mixture combining 60 forward primers for TCR Vbeta segments and 13 reverse primers for TCR Jbeta segments was used. Amplification of the CDR3 region of rearranged TCR beta genes was performed with a multiplex PCR assay on genomic DNA. Amplified TCR beta libraries were sequenced as 87-base-pair reads on the Illumina HiSeq System. The authors' analysis ran thus. A later analysis counted about 80 million unique TCR beta chains across the 650 to 700 repertoires, and roughly 9.9 million of these chains were shared by at least two donors. Raw reads were error-corrected and collapsed into unique sequences with a nearest-neighbor algorithm that merged closely related sequences to remove PCR and sequencing errors. Alignment of CDR3 sequences to IMGT reference sequences was used to assign V, D and J gene segments. Each retained sequence needed at least a six-nucleotide match to both a V gene segment and a J gene segment. Rearrangements were called productive when the CDR3 lacked stop codons and stayed in frame with V and J; all others were non-productive. Following IMGT convention, CDR3 was defined as the stretch from the second conserved V-encoded cysteine up to the conserved J-encoded phenylalanine. The earlier analysis of around 640 of the donors excluded sequences that lacked an unambiguous match to a single V gene segment. In an earlier analysis of 587 of the donors, a V segment was called functional when productive rearrangements were above 56.7%, and segregating when the standard deviation between donors exceeded 5%. To diagnose cytomegalovirus status from the catalog of TCR beta chain sequences, a statistical classification framework was built. A later analysis assigned V and J genes by comparing TCR nucleotide sequences with IMGT/GENE-DB human TR gene sequences. Using the TCRdist pipeline, a later analysis assigned CDR3 sequences along with most-parsimonious VDJ recombination scenarios. In a later analysis, each TCR beta chain was defined by its CDR3 amino acid sequence together with its V-gene family, and reads without a unique V-gene family were excluded. A later analysis removed 592 highly shared, low-generation-probability nucleotide sequences to deal with suspected cross-contamination and a sequencing artifact. For each public chain, a later analysis derived a clonal expansion index from normalized ranks of inferred template counts within each repertoire. Generation probabilities in a later analysis came from a VDJ recombination model fitted to out-of-frame rearrangements, and those results were checked against IGoR. In a later analysis, TCR-TCR, TCR-HLA and TCR-CMV co-occurrence was scored with hypergeometric tests, and a repertoire-size bias correction was applied to TCR pairs. In a later analysis, false discovery rates were estimated by permuting HLA or CMV assignments 20 times. A later analysis grouped co-occurring TCRs with DBSCAN, adding TCRdist sequence similarity when clustering within HLA-allele-positive subsets. For co-occurrence clustering, repertoires with fewer than 30,000 or more than 120,000 public chains were excluded, along with a handful of repertoires with anomalous nucleotide sharing. In its TCRdb copy, this immuneACCESS table keeps in-frame sequences only and misses some clones. Where compared with another copy, unresolved V genes explain less than half of these, and the others have no known cause. From that table come the V and J calls and clone size; the DNA was used to work out D and trimming. This sample's table has entries for 100,000 to 150,000 clones. The ten largest make up around 2.2% of the sample.

CDR3 length: 17 amino acids, cysteine to phenylalanine. Just CDR3 DNA is preserved here, 51 bases in frame from base 1. V is cut back by 1 base and J by 3 bases, with 9 bases in the junction unmatched. Taken from the germline V gene, the CDR1 and CDR2 loops are SGHAT and FQNNGV. For this clone: This clone's antigen is unknown.

This sequence originates from a man aged 35 to 55 in good health and CMV-seronegative. The sample taken for sequencing was PBMCs. The rearrangement combines TRBV11-2 with TRBJ2-7; the central 10 bases match TRBD2. The encoded CDR3 is CASSLAKGLAAYYEQYF. The nucleotides are TGTGCCAGCAGCTTAGCGAAAGGACTAGCGGCTTACTACGAGCAGTACTTC. Reference TRBV11-2 and TRBJ2-7 genes cover what lies past the CDR3, so the full variable domain is EAGVAQSPRYKIIEKRQSVAFWCNPISGHATLYWYQQILGQGPKLLIQFQNNGVVDDSQLPKDRFSAERLKGVDSTLKIQPAKLEDSAVYLCASSLAKGLAAYYEQYFGPGTRLTVT.